The TCR beta chain described here comes from a study of T cells after yellow fever vaccination. Only a few counts were recorded for this clonotype. The antigen is undetermined. V lost 1 base to trimming and J lost 0 bases, with 7 bases between them. The CDR3 consists of 15 residues. Looked up from germline, CDR1 is LGHNA and CDR2 is YNFKEQ. A single record per CDR3 protein comes from TCRdb applying MiXCR to the 5' RACE reads. Found here are under 250,000 distinct CDR3 sequences, about 7% of them singletons; the top ten hold about 0.9%. Whole-study findings and limits: It was a weaker secondary response, yet one that peaked faster, at day 5 versus 15. Most primary-vaccination clones recurred post-booster (around 95% CD4, roughly 87% CD8). In FACS-sorted repertoires, abundant clonotypes from the bulk population could appear as contaminants.

Material: CD4+ T cells sorted from PBMCs, obtained 15 days after the yellow fever booster vaccination. The rearrangement joins TRBV4-2 to TRBJ2-1; D uncertain. The TCR comes from a man younger than 40 who received the YFV17D yellow fever vaccine. The CDR3 loop is CASSQAVSSYNEQFF. CDR3 bases: TGTGCCAGCAGCCAAGCGGTTAGCTCCTACAATGAGCAGTTCTTC.